This TCR beta chain was recorded in a study of blood T cell repertoires in COVID-19. As for the study in general: COVID-19 samples, acute and convalescent, were from the United States, Italy and Spain. T cells, B-cell-depleted T cells, or PBMCs supplied cDNA or gDNA.

Study processing details: Amplification with reference gene primers provided the estimates of nucleated cell counts. Some clones are missing from TCRdb's copy, which holds only in-frame ones; the method was immunoSEQ multiplex PCR. For V, J and clone size, that table is used; D and trimming come from the DNA. Here the sample spans more than 200,000 clones, about 90% being singletons. The germline CDR1 and CDR2 sequences are KGHSH and LQKENI. Trimming took 3 bases from V and 3 from J; bases not matched to a gene: 7. CDR3 size: 15 residues. V and J are TRBV18 and TRBJ1-1; 7 positions match TRBD1. The specimen was peripheral blood. This receptor was identified in a man in his late teens or twenties with active or convalescent COVID-19. The CDR3 region is CASSPLGGGDTEAFF. CDR3 DNA sequence: TGTGCCAGCTCACCCCTAGGGGGCGGGGACACTGAAGCTTTCTTT.